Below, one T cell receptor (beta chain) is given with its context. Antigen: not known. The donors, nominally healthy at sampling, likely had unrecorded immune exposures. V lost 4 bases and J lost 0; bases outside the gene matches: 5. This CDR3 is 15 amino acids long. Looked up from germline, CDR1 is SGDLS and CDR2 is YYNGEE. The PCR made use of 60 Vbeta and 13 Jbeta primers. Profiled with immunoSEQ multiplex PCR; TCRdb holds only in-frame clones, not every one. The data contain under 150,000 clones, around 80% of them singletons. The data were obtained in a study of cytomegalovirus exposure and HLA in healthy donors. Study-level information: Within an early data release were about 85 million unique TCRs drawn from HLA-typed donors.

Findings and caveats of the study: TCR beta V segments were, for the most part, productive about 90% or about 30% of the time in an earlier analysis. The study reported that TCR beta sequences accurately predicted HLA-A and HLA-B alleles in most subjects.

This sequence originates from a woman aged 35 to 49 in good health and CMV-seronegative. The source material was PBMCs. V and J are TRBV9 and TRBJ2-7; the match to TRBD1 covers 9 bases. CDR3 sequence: CASSPGQGYSYEQYF. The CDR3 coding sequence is TGTGCCAGCAGCCCGGGACAGGGATACTCCTACGAGCAGTACTTC.